The 17 T cell receptor beta chains presented below share a single source sample, sequenced in a study of T-cell reconstitution after alpha-beta-depleted transplantation in children. The TCRbeta library incorporated unique molecular identifiers. MiXCR, run by TCRdb on the PCR reads, gives a single entry per CDR3 protein. The sample contains more than 300,000 distinct CDR3 sequences, about 16% of which appear only once. The specimen was PBMCs, mostly from graft donor cells, collected 360 days after TCRalphabeta/CD19-depleted stem cell transplant. These receptors came from a male patient between 2 and 9 years old who had a stem cell transplant for acute lymphoblastic leukemia, so the T cells may come from the graft donor.

This clonotype was found many times. The gene calls are TRBV20-1 and TRBJ2-1, with TRBD2 identical over 10 bases. The V gene's germline CDR1 is DFQATT and CDR2 SNEGSKA (reference sequence). This CDR3 contains 15 residues. J lost 7 bases, V lost 3 bases, and 9 bases had no gene match. CDR3 loop: CSARVSGRRVNEQFF. The CDR3 DNA reads TGCAGTGCTAGGGTTAGCGGGAGGAGGGTTAATGAGCAGTTCTTC.

This clonotype has more than one count but fewer than ten. The genes are TRBV5-1 and TRBJ2-3; perhaps TRBD2 as D (6 bases). V was trimmed by 1 base and J by 0 bases, leaving 15 bases between them. The CDR3 spans 17 residues. Germline-derived CDR1 and CDR2 are SGHRS and YFSETQ. DNA for the CDR3: TGCGCCAGCAGCTTGCCCGGGACTGCAGCTAGCACAGATACGCAGTATTTT. Protein: CASSLPGTAASTDTQYF.

This clonotype was counted many times. The chain uses TRBV29-1 and TRBJ1-3; 10 bases fit TRBD1. The CDR3 sequence is 16 residues long. Losses at the gene ends were 4 bases for V and 3 bases for J; bases not matched to a gene: 9. Germline CDR1 SQVTM, CDR2 ANQGSEA. CDR3 nucleotides: TGCAGCGTTGTTGGGTTGACAGGGGGCTTTGGAAACACCATATATTTT. It codes for CSVVGLTGGFGNTIYF.

V usage is TRBV3-1 and J usage is TRBJ2-7; D tentatively reads TRBD1 or TRBD2 (5 bases each). V was trimmed by 3 bases and J by 2 bases, leaving 8 bases between them. The CDR3 covers 13 residues. Germline V gives CDR1 LGHDT, CDR2 YNNKEL (reference sequence). CDR3 loop: CASSQRGAYEQYF. CDR3 nucleotide sequence: TGTGCCAGCAGCCAGAGGGGCGCCTACGAGCAGTACTTC.

This clonotype was seen a few times. V gene TRBV29-1 combines with J gene TRBJ2-7; D unclear. Trimming took 5 bases from V and 6 from J, leaving 14 bases between them. CDR1 is SQVTM, CDR2 ANQGSEA, per germline. The CDR3 has 12 amino acids. This chain's CDR3 is CSVMGSFSEQYF. The DNA for the CDR3 is TGCAGCGTTATGGGCAGCTTCTCCGAGCAGTACTTC.

In this sample, this clonotype turned up many times. The genes are TRBV4-3 and TRBJ1-1; D is unclear. Germline CDR1 LGHNA, CDR2 YSLEER. V was clipped by 5 bases and J by 7 bases, with 17 bases between them. The CDR3 extends over 14 amino acids. The CDR3 nucleotides read TGCGCCAGCAGCTTTCATCTCGAGGAGGATGAAGCTTTCTTT. Protein sequence: CASSFHLEEDEAFF.

This clonotype came up many times. The chain joins TRBV5-1 to TRBJ2-7; maybe TRBD1 (5 bases). The CDR3 has 15 residues. CDR1 and CDR2 (germline): SGHRS, YFSETQ. The V end was cut by 2 bases, the J end by 4 bases, with 16 bases between. The DNA for the CDR3 is TGCGCCAGCAGCTTAGGTCAGGGCATAGGATACGAGCAGTACTTC. The encoded protein is CASSLGQGIGYEQYF.

V is TRBV2 and J is TRBJ2-7, with D perhaps matching TRBD1 or TRBD2 (5 bases each). The CDR3 is made up of 12 amino acids. V lost 6 bases to trimming and J lost 2 bases, with 8 bases between them. CDR1 is SNHLY, CDR2 FYNNEI, per germline. CDR3 amino acids: CASSRGAYEQYF. CDR3 in DNA: TGTGCCAGCAGCCGAGGGGCCTACGAGCAGTACTTC.

A few counts support this clonotype. V usage is TRBV13 and J usage is TRBJ2-7, with TRBD2 matching over 10 bases. Trimming at V came to 3 bases and at J to 3 bases, leaving 14 bases not matched to a gene. The germline CDR1 and CDR2 sequences are PRHDT and FYEKMQ (reference sequence). The CDR3 is 18 amino acids. CDR3 sequence: CASSLGSASGSRIYEQYF. In nucleotides, the CDR3 is TGTGCCAGCAGCTTGGGGAGTGCTAGCGGGAGCCGGATCTACGAGCAGTACTTC.

In this sample, this clonotype turned up a few times. V gene TRBV12-3 or TRBV12-4 combines with J gene TRBJ2-1; D gene uncertain. Trimming stripped 5 bases from V and 5 bases from J, with 16 bases between. The CDR3 totals 15 residues. CDR3 in DNA: TGTGCCAGCAGTCCACCTATGCCAGGCCACAATGAGCAGTTCTTC. Amino acid sequence: CASSPPMPGHNEQFF.

This clonotype turned up a few times. The chain links TRBV15 to TRBJ2-3; TRBD2 aligns across 12 bases. V shed 2 bases and J 6 bases; nucleotides not matched to a gene: 15. The germline gives CDR1 LNHNV, CDR2 YYDKDF (reference sequence). The CDR3 is 19 residues long. Here the CDR3 DNA reads TGTGCCACCAGCAGAAGTTCTAGCGGGAGGGCCTCATGGGTGGATACGCAGTATTTT. Its protein is CATSRSSSGRASWVDTQYF.

This clonotype was seen a handful of times. The chain links TRBV28 to TRBJ2-7, with a possible D match to TRBD1 (5 bases). Trimming removed 6 bases at V and 2 bases at J, with 8 bases between. Germline V CDR1 and CDR2: MDHEN, SYDVKM. This CDR3 has 12 residues. CDR3 sequence reads: CASSRDPYEQYF. For the CDR3, the DNA is TGTGCCAGCAGCAGGGATCCCTACGAGCAGTACTTC.

This clonotype was counted a few times. This chain links TRBV5-1 with TRBJ1-4; D unresolved. This CDR3 comprises 14 residues. CDR1 SGHRS and CDR2 YFSETQ come from the germline V gene. V lost 3 bases and J 3 bases, leaving 9 bases between the germline ends. The CDR3 protein is CASSSGWPNEKLFF. The CDR3 coding sequence is TGCGCCAGCAGCTCGGGATGGCCTAATGAAAAACTGTTTTTT.

This clonotype was seen only a few times. The rearrangement links TRBV5-1 to TRBJ2-7; D is perhaps TRBD2 (5 bases). Trimming removed 2 bases from V and 4 bases from J, with 10 bases in between. Germline loops: CDR1 SGHRS, CDR2 YFSETQ. The CDR3 consists of 13 residues. CDR3 DNA: TGCGCCAGCAGCTTTAACAGCGGTTACGAGCAGTACTTC. Its translation is CASSFNSGYEQYF.

This chain uses TRBV7-2 with TRBJ2-7, with TRBD2 as a possible D gene (6 bases). The germline gives CDR1 SGHTA, CDR2 FQGNSA. Trimming left V 3 bases short and J 9 bases short, with 30 bases between. The CDR3 spans 18 residues. The CDR3 DNA is TGTGCCAGCAGCTTCAGCCTCGGGAGTACGGGGAATCTACGAGGGCAGTACTTC. This encodes CASSFSLGSTGNLRGQYF.

This clonotype was recorded many times. The chain combines TRBV12-3 or TRBV12-4 with TRBJ2-7; 12 bases agree with TRBD2. V lost 7 bases to trimming and J lost 8 bases; unmatched junction nucleotides: 12. This CDR3 is built from 15 residues. The CDR3 DNA reads as TGTGCCAGCACCCGATTGACTAGCGGGAGTATCCAGCAGTACTTC. Translating gives CASTRLTSGSIQQYF.

V is TRBV28 and J is TRBJ2-3; 7 bases fit TRBD2. Germline lookup yields CDR1 MDHEN and CDR2 SYDVKM. Germline trimming cut 1 base from V and 9 bases from J; bases unmatched to any gene: 4. The CDR3 has 13 residues. CDR3 nucleotide sequence: TGTGCCAGCAGTTTATATGGGGAGGGGACGCAGTATTTT. This codes for CASSLYGEGTQYF.